These T cell receptor beta chains were read from a single sample in a study of technical replicates of blood from a few donors. Produced via immunoSEQ multiplex PCR; TCRdb's table is partial and in-frame only. The repertoire holds over 80,000 clones, with approximately 96% as singletons. Sequencing was carried out using T cells isolated from PBMCs. These receptors came from a human donor in good health. CDR3s include the opening cysteine and the closing phenylalanine or tryptophan. A D gene is named only where the DNA matches it firmly. Not all rows give a size; the values are once, few, many and, for expanded clones, a class.

V gene: TRBV28; D gene: NA; clone size: NA; J gene: TRBJ1-1; CDR3 DNA: TGTGCCAGCAGTTTAGATAGTTCTGAAGCTTTCTTT; CDR3 protein: CASSLDSSEAFF
V gene: TRBV7-6; D gene: NA; clone size: NA; J gene: TRBJ2-3; CDR3 DNA: TGTGCCAGCAGCTTTTCGTTACGGGAGCTGCCAGATACGCAGTATTTT; CDR3 protein: CASSFSLRELPDTQYF
V gene: TRBV15; D gene: TRBD1; clone size: NA; J gene: TRBJ1-1; CDR3 DNA: TGTGCCACCAGCAGAGCAGGGGGAACAGAAGCTTTCTTT; CDR3 protein: CATSRAGGTEAFF
V gene: TRBV9; D gene: NA; clone size: NA; J gene: TRBJ2-5; CDR3 DNA: TGTGCCAGCAGCGTAGCTACGAACCGGGAGACCCAGTACTTC; CDR3 protein: CASSVATNRETQYF
V gene: TRBV5-1; D gene: NA; clone size: NA; J gene: TRBJ2-6; CDR3 DNA: TGCGCCAGCAGCTTCGCAGGGGTAGTTGGGGCCAACGTCCTGACTTTC; CDR3 protein: CASSFAGVVGANVLTF
V gene: TRBV7-2; D gene: TRBD1; clone size: NA; J gene: TRBJ1-3; CDR3 DNA: TGTGCCAGCAGCCTACAGGGGGCCGGCTTTGGAAACACCATATATTTT; CDR3 protein: CASSLQGAGFGNTIYF
V gene: TRBV2; D gene: NA; clone size: NA; J gene: TRBJ2-5; CDR3 DNA: TGTGCCAGCAGTGCATCAGTTCGTGGGACCCAGTACTTC; CDR3 protein: CASSASVRGTQYF
V gene: TRBV27; D gene: TRBD2; clone size: NA; J gene: TRBJ2-3; CDR3 DNA: TGTGCCAGCAGTTCCCTAGCGGGAGGGGAGAGGGATACGCAGTATTTT; CDR3 protein: CASSSLAGGERDTQYF
V gene: TRBV5-1; D gene: TRBD2; clone size: NA; J gene: TRBJ2-1; CDR3 DNA: TGCGCCAGCAGCTTGTTGGCTAGCGGGAGTACGTACAATGAGCAGTTCTTC; CDR3 protein: CASSLLASGSTYNEQFF
V gene: TRBV5-4; D gene: TRBD2; clone size: NA; J gene: TRBJ2-3; CDR3 DNA: TGTGCCAGCAGCTCTAGTCCCGGGACTAGCGCTACGCAGTATTTT; CDR3 protein: CASSSSPGTSATQYF
V gene: TRBV7-9; D gene: NA; clone size: NA; J gene: TRBJ1-5; CDR3 DNA: TGTGCCAGCAGCTTAGCCGGGATGGCCCAGCATTTT; CDR3 protein: CASSLAGMAQHF
V gene: TRBV9; D gene: TRBD1; clone size: NA; J gene: TRBJ2-7; CDR3 DNA: TGTGCCAGCAGCGTATCGGGACAGGGTAACTACGAGCAGTACTTC; CDR3 protein: CASSVSGQGNYEQYF
V gene: TRBV19; D gene: NA; clone size: NA; J gene: TRBJ1-2; CDR3 DNA: TGTGCCAGTCACGGGGATAACTATGGCTACACCTTC; CDR3 protein: CASHGDNYGYTF
V gene: TRBV2; D gene: NA; clone size: NA; J gene: TRBJ1-2; CDR3 DNA: TGTGCCAGCAGTATACAGGACTATGGCTACACCTTC; CDR3 protein: CASSIQDYGYTF
V gene: TRBV4-2; D gene: TRBD1; clone size: NA; J gene: TRBJ1-1; CDR3 DNA: TGTGCCAGCAGCCAAGGTACGGGACAGGGAGATACTGAAGCTTTCTTT; CDR3 protein: CASSQGTGQGDTEAFF
V gene: TRBV11-2; D gene: NA; clone size: NA; J gene: TRBJ2-1; CDR3 DNA: TGTGCCAGCAGCTTAGTTAGTGAGCAGTTCTTC; CDR3 protein: CASSLVSEQFF
V gene: TRBV5-1; D gene: TRBD1; clone size: once; J gene: TRBJ1-4; CDR3 DNA: TGCGCCAGCAGCTTGGACAGGGGGCGGGATGAAAAACTGTTTTTT; CDR3 protein: CASSLDRGRDEKLFF
V gene: TRBV9; D gene: TRBD2; clone size: NA; J gene: TRBJ2-7; CDR3 DNA: TGTGCCAGCAGCGTAGGACTAGCGGGATACGAGCAGTACTTC; CDR3 protein: CASSVGLAGYEQYF
V gene: TRBV7-2; D gene: NA; clone size: NA; J gene: TRBJ2-7; CDR3 DNA: TGTGCCAGCAGCTCCGCTCGACAGTCCTGGGGCTACGAGCAGTACTTC; CDR3 protein: CASSSARQSWGYEQYF
V gene: TRBV6-6; D gene: NA; clone size: NA; J gene: TRBJ2-1; CDR3 DNA: TGTGCCAGCAGTTACGTGCGTGAGCAGTTCTTC; CDR3 protein: CASSYVREQFF
V gene: TRBV27; D gene: NA; clone size: once; J gene: TRBJ2-1; CDR3 DNA: TGTGCCAGCAGTTTAGGGACCGGGACATACTCCTACAATGAGCAGTTCTTC; CDR3 protein: CASSLGTGTYSYNEQFF
V gene: TRBV29-1; D gene: NA; clone size: NA; J gene: TRBJ2-3; CDR3 DNA: TGCAGCGTTGCCAGTAGCTCTGGCACAGATACGCAGTATTTT; CDR3 protein: CSVASSSGTDTQYF
V gene: TRBV5-1; D gene: NA; clone size: NA; J gene: TRBJ2-7; CDR3 DNA: TGCGCCAGCAGCACGCGGCTCTTACCCTACGAGCAGTACTTC; CDR3 protein: CASSTRLLPYEQYF
V gene: TRBV5-6; D gene: TRBD1; clone size: NA; J gene: TRBJ1-1; CDR3 DNA: TGTGCCAGCAGCTGGGACAGACTGAACACTGAAGCTTTCTTT; CDR3 protein: CASSWDRLNTEAFF
V gene: TRBV7-3; D gene: TRBD2; clone size: NA; J gene: TRBJ2-1; CDR3 DNA: TGTGCCAGCAGCTTACTTGCAGGACTAGCGGATAGCTCCTACAATGAGCAGTTCTTC; CDR3 protein: CASSLLAGLADSSYNEQFF
V gene: TRBV15; D gene: NA; clone size: NA; J gene: TRBJ2-6; CDR3 DNA: TGTGCCACCAGCAGAGACCCAGGTCCTGGGGCCAACGTCCTGACTTTC; CDR3 protein: CATSRDPGPGANVLTF
V gene: TRBV27; D gene: TRBD1; clone size: NA; J gene: TRBJ2-3; CDR3 DNA: TGTGCCAGCCATCGGGGCAGGGGGCTTTGGGATACGCAGTATTTT; CDR3 protein: CASHRGRGLWDTQYF
V gene: TRBV30; D gene: TRBD1; clone size: NA; J gene: TRBJ1-5; CDR3 DNA: TGTGCCTGGGGGGGACAGGGGGATCAGCCCCAGCATTTT; CDR3 protein: CAWGGQGDQPQHF
V gene: TRBV6-1; D gene: NA; clone size: once; J gene: TRBJ2-1; CDR3 DNA: TGTGCCAGCACCTTAAGGGACAATAATGAGCAGTTCTTC; CDR3 protein: CASTLRDNNEQFF
V gene: TRBV30; D gene: NA; clone size: NA; J gene: TRBJ2-1; CDR3 DNA: TGTGCCTGGAGGGCTAGTTACAATGAGCAGTTCTTC; CDR3 protein: CAWRASYNEQFF
V gene: TRBV7-3; D gene: TRBD1; clone size: NA; J gene: TRBJ2-7; CDR3 DNA: TGTGCCAGCAGCTCGACGGGACAGGGGACTACGAAGCAGTACTTC; CDR3 protein: CASSSTGQGTTKQYF
V gene: TRBV6-5; D gene: NA; clone size: NA; J gene: TRBJ1-1; CDR3 DNA: TGTGCCAGCAGCGCTACTCGGTCACCCGGGGGAACTTTCTTT; CDR3 protein: CASSATRSPGGTFF
V gene: TRBV4-1; D gene: NA; clone size: NA; J gene: TRBJ2-7; CDR3 DNA: TGCGCCAGCAGCCAAGAACCGCCTTTTGGGAGCCGAAACCACGAGCAGTACTTC; CDR3 protein: CASSQEPPFGSRNHEQYF
V gene: TRBV7-3; D gene: TRBD1; clone size: NA; J gene: TRBJ2-5; CDR3 DNA: TGTGCCAGCAGCTTAGACCCCCAACAGGGGGCAGAGACCCAGTACTTC; CDR3 protein: CASSLDPQQGAETQYF
V gene: TRBV5-4; D gene: NA; clone size: NA; J gene: TRBJ1-1; CDR3 DNA: TGTGCCAGCAGGGTGGGGTGGGGGGTGGACACTGAAGCTTTCTTT; CDR3 protein: CASRVGWGVDTEAFF
V gene: TRBV7-9; D gene: NA; clone size: NA; J gene: TRBJ2-1; CDR3 DNA: TGTGCCAGCCAGGGGGGCGCCTACAATGAGCAGTTCTTC; CDR3 protein: CASQGGAYNEQFF
V gene: TRBV5-6; D gene: NA; clone size: NA; J gene: TRBJ1-1; CDR3 DNA: TGTGCCAGCAGCTTTCTCGACAGTCCGAACACTGAAGCTTTCTTT; CDR3 protein: CASSFLDSPNTEAFF
V gene: TRBV7-2; D gene: TRBD1; clone size: NA; J gene: TRBJ2-1; CDR3 DNA: TGTGCCAGCAGCTTAGCTCCGACAGGGGGCATCAATGAGCAGTTCTTC; CDR3 protein: CASSLAPTGGINEQFF
V gene: TRBV9; D gene: NA; clone size: NA; J gene: TRBJ1-4; CDR3 DNA: TGTGCCAGCAGCGTAGACGGGACACCCCCAACTAATGAAAAACTGTTTTTT; CDR3 protein: CASSVDGTPPTNEKLFF
V gene: TRBV9; D gene: NA; clone size: NA; J gene: TRBJ1-3; CDR3 DNA: TGTGCCAGCAGCGAGGGGATTGGAAACACCATATATTTT; CDR3 protein: CASSEGIGNTIYF
V gene: TRBV6-5; D gene: NA; clone size: NA; J gene: TRBJ2-7; CDR3 DNA: TGTGCCAGCCGACGGGAAACACGCTACGAGCAGTACTTC; CDR3 protein: CASRRETRYEQYF
V gene: TRBV4-1; D gene: TRBD2; clone size: once; J gene: TRBJ2-7; CDR3 DNA: TGCGCCAGCAGCCAACGGGGGACTAGCGGAACCTACGAGCAGTACTTC; CDR3 protein: CASSQRGTSGTYEQYF
V gene: TRBV6-1; D gene: NA; clone size: NA; J gene: TRBJ1-2; CDR3 DNA: TGTGCCAGCAGTGAACAGTCAGCTAACTATGGCTACACCTTC; CDR3 protein: CASSEQSANYGYTF
V gene: TRBV30; D gene: TRBD1; clone size: NA; J gene: TRBJ1-1; CDR3 DNA: TGTGCCTGGAGTCCGGGACAGGGAATTATAGCTTTCTTT; CDR3 protein: CAWSPGQGIIAFF
V gene: TRBV4-3; D gene: NA; clone size: NA; J gene: TRBJ2-1; CDR3 DNA: TGCGCCAGCAGCCACCAAACTGTTATCCGGGACTCGCTACTTAGCTCCTACAATGAGCAGTTCTTC; CDR3 protein: CASSHQTVIRDSLLSSYNEQFF
V gene: TRBV4-1; D gene: TRBD2; clone size: NA; J gene: TRBJ2-1; CDR3 DNA: TGCGCCAGCAGTCGGACTAGCGGGCTGAATGAGCAGTTCTTC; CDR3 protein: CASSRTSGLNEQFF
V gene: TRBV7-9; D gene: NA; clone size: NA; J gene: TRBJ1-2; CDR3 DNA: TGTGCCAGCAACACGCTTGTGCGGGGACTTAACTATGGCTACACCTTC; CDR3 protein: CASNTLVRGLNYGYTF
V gene: TRBV7-2; D gene: NA; clone size: NA; J gene: TRBJ2-3; CDR3 DNA: TGTGCCAGCAGCTTAGTTCGGGGCACAGATACGCAGTATTTT; CDR3 protein: CASSLVRGTDTQYF